Below, 21 T cell receptor beta chains from the same sample are listed, as sequenced in a study of cytomegalovirus exposure and HLA in healthy donors. The assay was immunoSEQ multiplex PCR, and TCRdb's table has in-frame clones only and misses some. The sample lists 150,000 to 200,000 clones; 86% were seen once. Sequencing input: PBMCs. The receptors were gathered from a woman aged 18-35 years in good health and CMV-seronegative.

V is TRBV27 and J is TRBJ2-7, with TRBD2 identical over 14 bases. This CDR3 has 19 amino acids. Germline loops: CDR1 MNHEY, CDR2 SMNVEV (reference sequence). V lost 4 bases and J lost 0; bases outside the gene matches: 11. CDR3 sequence: CASSSGTSGRGRSSYEQYF. CDR3 nucleotide sequence: TGTGCCAGCAGTTCTGGGACTAGCGGGAGAGGACGGAGCTCCTACGAGCAGTACTTC.

The J gene is TRBJ2-1, the V gene TRBV7-9, with 7 bases that match TRBD1. The CDR3 is 15 amino acids. V dropped 4 bases and J dropped 6; count of bases not matched to a gene: 9. Germline V CDR1 and CDR2: SEHNR, FQNEAQ (reference sequence). The CDR3 region has the DNA TGTGCCAGCAGCTCGTGGACAGGATTCAGCAATGAGCAGTTCTTC. The encoded protein is CASSSWTGFSNEQFF.

The CDR3 spells CASSPTTGRNEQFF. The CDR3 DNA sequence: TGTGCCAGCAGCCCGACTACTGGCCGCAATGAGCAGTTCTTC. The chain combines TRBV6-5 with TRBJ2-1; D might be TRBD2 (5 bases). Germline V gene lookup returns CDR1 MNHEY and CDR2 SVGAGI. The ends were cut back, 6 bases at V and 6 bases at J, with 15 bases in the middle. The length of the CDR3 is 14 residues.

This chain joins TRBV30 and TRBJ2-3, with D maybe TRBD2 (6 bases). V gave up 5 bases and J gave up 1 base, with 13 bases separating them. CDR1 is GTSNPN, CDR2 SVGIG, per germline (reference sequence). This CDR3 region has 14 residues. DNA for the CDR3: TGTGCCTGGTTTTTAGGCGGGGGCACAGATACGCAGTATTTT. This translates into CAWFLGGGTDTQYF.

This sequence joins TRBV27 and TRBJ1-5; no firm D call. Germline V gives CDR1 MNHEY, CDR2 SMNVEV (reference sequence). The germline V and J ends were trimmed by 6 bases and 4 bases, with 10 bases remaining between them. This CDR3 is built from 13 residues. The CDR3 sequence: CASRLNGNQPQHF. CDR3 DNA: TGTGCCAGCAGACTAAACGGGAATCAGCCCCAGCATTTT.

The chain combines TRBV7-9 with TRBJ2-7, with D tentatively TRBD2 (7 bases). The CDR3 runs to 17 residues. Germline V CDR1 and CDR2: SEHNR, FQNEAQ (reference sequence). The germline V and J ends were trimmed by 4 bases and 2 bases, with 21 bases remaining between them. CDR3 residues: CASSSFRGAGLTYEQYF. In DNA, the CDR3 is TGTGCCAGCAGCTCCTTTCGGGGGGCCGGGCTGACCTACGAGCAGTACTTC. Variable domain in full (rest from reference TRBV7-9 and TRBJ2-7): DTGVSQNPRHKITKRGQNVTFRCDPISEHNRLYWYRQTLGQGPEFLTYFQNEAQLEKSRLLSDRFSAERPKGSFSTLEIQRTEQGDSAMYLCASSSFRGAGLTYEQYFGPGTRLTVT.

This chain links TRBV7-8 with TRBJ1-5; unclear D gene. The CDR3 covers 13 residues. Germline loops: CDR1 SGHVS, CDR2 FQNEAQ. Trimming stripped 7 bases from V and 6 bases from J, with 13 bases between. CDR3 sequence: CASTIRAGQPQHF. In nucleotides, the CDR3 is TGTGCCAGCACCATACGCGCAGGTCAGCCCCAGCATTTT.

J is TRBJ2-2 and V is TRBV9, with D perhaps matching TRBD2 (5 bases). The germline V and J ends were trimmed by 3 bases and 10 bases, with 16 bases remaining between them. The CDR3 contains 14 residues. Germline V gene lookup returns CDR1 SGDLS and CDR2 YYNGEE. CDR3 loop: CASSETTSFAELFF. DNA of the CDR3: TGTGCCAGCAGCGAGACTACGTCGTTTGCGGAGCTGTTTTTT.

V gene TRBV6-5 combines with J gene TRBJ1-2, with a weak D call TRBD1 (6 bases). V lost 2 bases and J lost 4, with 11 bases in between. The CDR3 is 14 amino acids. Germline assignment: CDR1 MNHEY and CDR2 SVGAGI. The CDR3 sequence is CASSYQDRFYGYTF. In nucleotides, the CDR3 is TGTGCCAGCAGTTACCAGGACAGATTCTATGGCTACACCTTC.

The chain recombines TRBV29-1 with TRBJ1-2; D gene unclear. The ends were cut back, 0 bases at V and 7 bases at J, with 9 bases in the middle. The CDR3 contains 12 residues. The germline V gene encodes CDR1 SQVTM and CDR2 ANQGSEA. This CDR3 reads CSVEDKISGYTF. The CDR3 nucleotides read TGCAGCGTTGAAGATAAAATTTCTGGCTACACCTTC.

The rearrangement links TRBV6-4 to TRBJ1-5; 7 bases align to TRBD1. The CDR3 runs 15 residues. V dropped 2 bases and J dropped 12; count of bases not matched to a gene: 13. Germline loops: CDR1 MRHNA, CDR2 SNTAGT. The CDR3 sequence: CASSDGTDQVRLQHF. CDR3 nucleotide sequence: TGTGCCAGCAGTGACGGGACAGACCAGGTCCGACTCCAGCATTTT.

The chain joins TRBV29-1 to TRBJ1-2; a weak D match, TRBD1 (6 bases). The CDR3 covers 15 residues. Trimming left V 3 bases short and J 4 bases short, with 18 bases between. CDR1 is SQVTM and CDR2 is ANQGSEA in the germline V gene. The CDR3 DNA is TGCAGCGTTGATAGGTTGACAGGAGAATCCTATGGCTACACCTTC. Its translation is CSVDRLTGESYGYTF.

This chain connects TRBV30 to TRBJ2-5; TRBD2 aligns across 9 bases. With 0 bases clipped from V and 7 bases from J, the junction kept 12 bases outside the gene matches. Germline loops: CDR1 GTSNPN, CDR2 SVGIG (reference sequence). The CDR3 is 16 residues long. The chain's CDR3 is CAWSVLAGAVRGTQYF. CDR3 nucleotides: TGTGCCTGGAGTGTCTTAGCGGGAGCCGTTCGAGGGACCCAGTACTTC. The whole variable domain, remainder taken from reference TRBV30 and TRBJ2-5, is SQTIHQWPATLVQPVGSPLSLECTVEGTSNPNLYWYRQAAGRGLQLLFYSVGIGQISSEVPQNLSASRPQDRQFILSSKKLLLSDSGFYLCAWSVLAGAVRGTQYFGPGTRLLVL.

V usage is TRBV7-6 and J usage is TRBJ1-1; tentatively, D is TRBD1 (5 bases). V was trimmed by 2 bases and J by 2 bases, leaving 9 bases between them. The CDR3 spans 14 residues. Germline V lookup: CDR1 SGHVS, CDR2 FNYEAQ. The DNA for the CDR3 is TGTGCCAGCAGCTTATCCAGGGCCAACACTGAAGCTTTCTTT. It yields the protein CASSLSRANTEAFF. The whole variable domain, remainder taken from reference TRBV7-6 and TRBJ1-1, is GAGVSQSPRYKVTKRGQDVALRCDPISGHVSLYWYRQALGQGPEFLTYFNYEAQQDKSGLPNDRFSAERPEGSISTLTIQRTEQRDSAMYRCASSLSRANTEAFFGQGTRLTVV.

This sequence joins TRBV2 and TRBJ1-4, with 10 bases matching TRBD1. CDR1 SNHLY and CDR2 FYNNEI come from the germline V gene. J gave up 10 bases and V 2 bases, and 10 bases lay outside the gene matches. This CDR3 is 16 amino acids long. The CDR3 DNA follows: TGTGCCAGCAGTGAAACCCCAGACAGGGGGCTATCAAAACTGTTTTTT. Its protein is CASSETPDRGLSKLFF.

The CDR3 loop reads CASSWGDQPQHF. For the CDR3, the DNA is TGTGCCAGCAGTTGGGGGGATCAGCCCCAGCATTTT. The V call is TRBV28, the J call TRBJ1-5; D is possibly TRBD1 (5 bases). Trimming took 4 bases from V and 5 from J, leaving 6 bases between them. Germline V gene lookup returns CDR1 MDHEN and CDR2 SYDVKM. The CDR3 is 12 amino acids.

This chain connects TRBV5-4 to TRBJ2-2; TRBD1 matches at 7 bases. CDR1 and CDR2 (germline): SGHNT, YYREEE (reference sequence). Trimming removed 4 bases from V and 0 bases from J; junction bases left unmatched: 3. This CDR3 comprises 15 residues. The CDR3 coding sequence is TGTGCCAGCAGCCTGGGACAGTCGAACACCGGGGAGCTGTTTTTT. This codes for CASSLGQSNTGELFF. The full variable domain, with the rest looked up from reference TRBV5-4 and TRBJ2-2, is ETGVTQSPTHLIKTRGQQVTLRCSSQSGHNTVSWYQQALGQGPQFIFQYYREEENGRGNFPPRFSGLQFPNYSSELNVNALELDDSALYLCASSLGQSNTGELFFGEGSRLTVL.

V is TRBV2 and J is TRBJ1-5; D is perhaps TRBD1 (6 bases). This CDR3 comprises 15 residues. Looked up from germline, CDR1 is SNHLY and CDR2 is FYNNEI. V gave up 6 bases and J gave up 7 bases, with 19 bases separating them. The CDR3 region is CASSKLDGTHQPQHF. The CDR3 DNA is TGTGCCAGCAGCAAGCTAGACGGGACACACCAGCCCCAGCATTTT.

This chain uses TRBV4-1 with TRBJ1-1, with TRBD1 identical over 7 bases. After removal of 0 bases from V and 3 bases from J, the junction contained 13 bases not matched to a gene. Germline CDR1 reads MGHRA; CDR2 reads YSYEKL. This CDR3 has 18 residues. This CDR3 is CASSQEDWRQGFYTEAFF. CDR3 DNA sequence: TGCGCCAGCAGCCAAGAGGATTGGCGACAGGGTTTCTACACTGAAGCTTTCTTT.

The chain couples TRBV4-2 to TRBJ2-7; possible D gene TRBD2, 5 bases. Germline CDR1 and CDR2: LGHNA and YNFKEQ. Between the trimmed V and J ends, which lost 0 bases and 6 bases, there was a span of 15 bases. This CDR3 spans 15 amino acids. CDR3 sequence (DNA): TGTGCCAGCAGCCAAGATTCGGATAGCGCGGCCGAGCAGTACTTC. Translated, it gives CASSQDSDSAAEQYF.

Notes on this clone: Other nucleotide sequences in the sample specify the same CDR3. The rearrangement uses TRBV5-1 and TRBJ1-1, with 7 bases aligning to TRBD1. The CDR3 covers 14 residues. The ends lost 0 bases at V and 5 bases at J; junction bases unmatched: 4. Germline V gives CDR1 SGHRS, CDR2 YFSETQ. CDR3 loop: CASSLGQGGTEAFF. CDR3 nucleotide sequence: TGCGCCAGCAGCTTGGGACAGGGAGGAACTGAAGCTTTCTTT.